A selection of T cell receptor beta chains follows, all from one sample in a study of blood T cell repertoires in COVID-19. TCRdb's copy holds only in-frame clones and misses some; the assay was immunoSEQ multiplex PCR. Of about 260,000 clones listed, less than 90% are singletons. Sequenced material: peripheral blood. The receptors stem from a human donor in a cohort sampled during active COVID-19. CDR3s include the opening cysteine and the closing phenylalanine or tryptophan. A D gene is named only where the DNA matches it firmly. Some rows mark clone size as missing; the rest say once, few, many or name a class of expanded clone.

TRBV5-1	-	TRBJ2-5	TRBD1	CASSQTGTGTETQYF	TGCGCCAGCAGCCAAACCGGGACAGGGACCGAGACCCAGTACTTC
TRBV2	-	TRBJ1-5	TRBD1	CASRKQGVPNQPQHF	TGTGCCAGCAGAAAACAGGGGGTTCCCAATCAGCCCCAGCATTTT
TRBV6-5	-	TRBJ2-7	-	CASNFDRLSYEQYF	TGTGCCAGCAACTTCGACAGGCTAAGCTACGAGCAGTACTTC
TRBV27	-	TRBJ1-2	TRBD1	CASSSADRGAYGYTF	TGTGCCAGCAGTTCTGCGGACAGGGGGGCCTATGGCTACACCTTC
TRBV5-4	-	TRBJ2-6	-	CASSSGFSGANVLTF	TGTGCCAGCAGCTCAGGGTTCTCTGGGGCCAACGTCCTGACTTTC
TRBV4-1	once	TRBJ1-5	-	CASSQAETPSQPQHF	TGCGCCAGCAGCCAAGCAGAAACCCCTAGTCAGCCCCAGCATTTT
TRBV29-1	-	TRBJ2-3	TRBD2	CSVERAGGLTDTQYF	TGCAGCGTCGAGAGGGCGGGAGGTCTTACAGATACGCAGTATTTT
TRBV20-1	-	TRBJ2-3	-	CSARSLAQYF	TGCAGTGCTAGGAGTCTTGCGCAGTATTTT
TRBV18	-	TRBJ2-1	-	CASSPPGLRVSSYNEQFF	TGTGCCAGCTCACCACCGGGTTTGCGGGTGAGCTCCTACAATGAGCAGTTCTTC
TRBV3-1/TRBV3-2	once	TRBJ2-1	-	CASSQDWATYNEQFF	TGTGCCAGCAGCCAAGATTGGGCGACCTACAATGAGCAGTTCTTC
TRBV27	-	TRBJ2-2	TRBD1	CASGPDRSAGELFF	TGTGCCAGCGGACCGGACAGGAGTGCCGGGGAGCTGTTTTTT
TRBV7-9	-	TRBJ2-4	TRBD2	CASSSGLAGGPLAKNIQYF	TGTGCCAGCAGCTCCGGACTAGCGGGAGGGCCTCTAGCCAAAAACATTCAGTACTTC
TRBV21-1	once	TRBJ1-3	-	CASTGQGNSGNTIYF	TGTGCCAGCACAGGACAGGGAAACTCTGGAAACACCATATATTTT
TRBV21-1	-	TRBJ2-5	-	CASLEGETQYF	TGTGCCAGCCTAGAGGGAGAGACCCAGTACTTC
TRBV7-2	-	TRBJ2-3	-	CASSQGLNTDTQYF	TGTGCCAGCAGCCAGGGACTTAACACAGATACGCAGTATTTT
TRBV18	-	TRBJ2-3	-	CASSPPSGRITDTQYF	TGTGCCAGCTCACCACCGTCAGGGAGGATCACAGATACGCAGTATTTT
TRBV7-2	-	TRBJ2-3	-	CASSQNGGSTDTQYF	TGTGCCAGCAGCCAAAACGGGGGAAGCACAGATACGCAGTATTTT
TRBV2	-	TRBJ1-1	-	CASSVRGPSTEAFF	TGTGCCAGCAGTGTGCGGGGGCCGAGCACTGAAGCTTTCTTT
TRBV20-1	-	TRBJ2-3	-	CSAPGNSYQYF	TGCAGTGCTCCGGGGAATTCGTACCAGTATTTT
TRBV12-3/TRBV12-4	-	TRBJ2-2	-	CASTRDLTGELFF	TGTGCCAGCACCCGAGATCTTACCGGGGAGCTGTTTTTT
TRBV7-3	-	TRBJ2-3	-	CASSSGGDTQYF	TGTGCCAGCAGCTCTGGGGGGGATACGCAGTATTTT
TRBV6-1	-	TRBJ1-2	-	CASSEDGGNYGYTF	TGTGCCAGCAGTGAAGACGGGGGGAACTATGGCTACACCTTC
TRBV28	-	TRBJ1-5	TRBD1	CASSFSGTAQPQHF	TGTGCCAGCAGTTTTTCGGGGACAGCTCAGCCCCAGCATTTT
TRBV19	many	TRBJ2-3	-	CASSIDKGLTTQYF	TGTGCCAGTAGTATCGATAAAGGACTCACCACGCAGTATTTT
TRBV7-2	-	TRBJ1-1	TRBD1	CASSLTRRGRGTEAFF	TGTGCCAGCAGCTTGACGCGCAGGGGGCGAGGGACTGAAGCTTTCTTT
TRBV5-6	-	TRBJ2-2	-	CASSLDLNTGELFF	TGTGCCAGCAGCTTGGATCTTAACACCGGGGAGCTGTTTTTT
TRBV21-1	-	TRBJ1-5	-	CASSKIPSGGMRYSNQPQHF	TGTGCCAGCAGCAAAATACCCAGCGGCGGGATGAGATATAGCAATCAGCCCCAGCATTTT
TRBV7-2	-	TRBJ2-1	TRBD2	CASSLGGGRARNEQFF	TGTGCCAGCAGCTTAGGGGGCGGGAGGGCCAGGAATGAGCAGTTCTTC
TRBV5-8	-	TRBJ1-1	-	CASSFSRDTEAFF	TGTGCCAGCAGCTTTAGTCGGGACACTGAAGCTTTCTTT
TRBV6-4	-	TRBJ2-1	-	CASSGGEQFF	TGTGCCAGCAGTGGAGGTGAGCAGTTCTTC
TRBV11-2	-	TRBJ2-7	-	CASRRGGDSYEQYF	TGTGCCAGCAGACGTGGCGGGGATTCCTACGAGCAGTACTTC
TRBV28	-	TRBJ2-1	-	CASSYGEQFF	TGTGCCAGCAGTTACGGTGAGCAGTTCTTC
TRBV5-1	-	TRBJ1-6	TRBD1	CASSHRGENSPLHF	TGCGCCAGCAGTCACAGGGGGGAGAATTCACCCCTCCACTTT
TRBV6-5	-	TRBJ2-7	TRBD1	CASTRRTGSYEQYF	TGTGCCAGCACCCGGCGGACAGGGTCCTACGAGCAGTACTTC
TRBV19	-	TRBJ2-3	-	CASKVEAGTDTQYF	TGTGCCAGTAAGGTGGAGGCGGGCACAGATACGCAGTATTTT
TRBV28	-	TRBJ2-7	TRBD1	CASSRQGLSYEQYF	TGTGCCAGCAGTCGACAGGGCTTAAGCTACGAGCAGTACTTC
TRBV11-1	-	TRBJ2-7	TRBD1	CASSLGNRNRGDEQYF	TGTGCCAGCAGCTTAGGTAACAGGAACAGGGGAGACGAGCAGTACTTC
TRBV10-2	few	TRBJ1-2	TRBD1	CASSESGGRGSGYTF	TGCGCCAGCAGTGAGTCGGGGGGCAGGGGGTCTGGCTACACCTTC
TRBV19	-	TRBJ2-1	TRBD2	CASSIVGSGSRGTFYNEQFF	TGTGCCAGTAGTATAGTTGGTAGCGGGAGCAGAGGGACATTTTACAATGAGCAGTTCTTC
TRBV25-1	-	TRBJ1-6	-	CASSAGQSNSPLHF	TGTGCCAGCAGTGCAGGCCAGTCCAATTCACCCCTCCACTTT
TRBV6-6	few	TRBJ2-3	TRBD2	CASSRGDAGVDTQYF	TGTGCCAGCAGTAGGGGCGATGCGGGAGTGGATACGCAGTATTTT
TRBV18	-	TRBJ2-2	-	CASSPGSGNTGELFF	TGTGCCAGCTCACCGGGTAGCGGGAACACCGGGGAGCTGTTTTTT
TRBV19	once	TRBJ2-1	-	CASSSRQGLYNEQFF	TGTGCCAGTAGTTCGAGACAAGGATTATACAATGAGCAGTTCTTC
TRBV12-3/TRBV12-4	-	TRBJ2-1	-	CASSAGWWEQFF	TGTGCCAGCAGTGCAGGGTGGTGGGAGCAGTTCTTC
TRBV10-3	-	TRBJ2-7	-	CAISHSGSYEQYF	TGTGCCATCAGCCATTCCGGGTCCTACGAGCAGTACTTC
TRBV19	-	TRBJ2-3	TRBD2	CASSIGTRGADTQYF	TGTGCCAGTAGTATAGGGACTAGAGGCGCAGATACGCAGTATTTT
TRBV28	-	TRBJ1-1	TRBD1	CASSLMGQFGTEAFF	TGTGCCAGCAGTTTAATGGGACAGTTTGGGACTGAAGCTTTCTTT
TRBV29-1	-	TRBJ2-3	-	CSVVPSTDTQYF	TGCAGCGTTGTCCCAAGCACAGATACGCAGTATTTT
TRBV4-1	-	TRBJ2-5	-	CASSQESFTETQYF	TGCGCCAGCAGCCAAGAGAGCTTTACCGAGACCCAGTACTTC
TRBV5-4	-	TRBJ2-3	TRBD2	CASSFGGGRGDTQYF	TGTGCCAGCAGCTTCGGCGGAGGGAGGGGAGATACGCAGTATTTT